This TCR beta chain came from a study of blood T cell repertoires in COVID-19 (dated by TCRdb to about 2020). About the study as a whole: Samples from collaborators originated in the United States, Italy and Spain and spanned both the acute and convalescent phases of COVID-19. The prospective study material was composed of cDNA or gDNA derived from T cells, B-cell-depleted T cells, or PBMCs. Deeply sampled blood TCRbeta repertoires from subjects exposed to, actively infected with, or recovered from COVID-19 were included in the dataset. The repertoires were released in a freely available public database meant as a resource for research on the immune response to SARS-CoV-2. Samples were obtained from the ongoing ImmuneRACE study (first 160 participants) and from about 1,300 subjects provided by 6 global collaborators. Sample metadata almost always included a de-identified subject ID, COVID-19 status, age in years and sex. Where HLA class I and class II types were available, the types were taken from metadata supplied by the sample provider, not from assay-based typing.

Concerning this clone: It has no known antigen specificity. Base quality data are lacking; no much larger clone is found one base away.

The CDR3, from cysteine to phenylalanine, totals 15 residues. Just the 45-base CDR3 DNA is kept, in frame starting at base 1. CDR1 and CDR2 are drawn from the germline V gene: MDHEN, SYDVKM. Trimming at the junction amounts to 5 bases on V and 1 base on J, and the germline ends lie 14 bases apart. General conclusions and limits of the study: The amount of clinical and demographic metadata varied by source and participant and was provided uncurated.

One collaborating source in Seattle enrolled patients while the patients were actively infected and followed the patients over time throughout the course of disease. The collaborating institutions used their own protocols to collect whole blood in K2EDTA tubes. For TCRbeta analysis, collaborators shipped samples as frozen whole blood, isolated PBMCs, or DNA extracted from either of those sample types. TCRbeta CDR3 regions were amplified from genomic DNA using the immunoSEQ Assay, a bias-controlled multiplex PCR. In the source study's methods: The number of nucleated cells in each sample was estimated from the amplification of reference gene primers within the assay. Sequence reads were collapsed and filtered to measure the absolute abundance of every unique TCRbeta CDR3 rearrangement. For each sample, productive Simpson clonality was calculated as the square root of Simpson's diversity index across productive rearrangements. The clones in this table, taken by TCRdb from immuneACCESS, are in-frame only. Not every clone is retained; where verified, under half of the shortfall comes from an unresolved V gene, and the cause of the rest is unknown. That table is the source of V, J and clone size, and D and trimming were worked out from the DNA. The sample table contains hundreds of thousands of clones; only one count was recorded for 86% of them. The ten largest clones take up about an eighth of the sample.

The sequenced material came from peripheral blood. The clonotype comes from a woman in her seventies with COVID-19, enrolled during active disease. Recombination linked TRBV28 to TRBJ1-1; the D region possibly corresponds to TRBD1 (5 bases align). The CDR3 protein: CASSVRAVGNTEAFF. The nucleotide sequence reads TGTGCCAGCAGTGTCAGGGCGGTGGGGAACACTGAAGCTTTCTTT.